Below, 24 T cell receptor beta chains from the same sample are listed, as sequenced in a study of Ad26.COV2.S vaccination and SARS-CoV-2 variants. Treatment defined: 19 received Ad26.COV2.S at low or high dose, single or two shots; 5 received placebo; per-sample allocation not given. The investigators took samples on day 63 after the first vaccine or placebo injection. Some clones are missing from TCRdb's copy, which holds only in-frame ones; the method was immunoSEQ multiplex PCR. The sample contains roughly 500,000 clones, roughly 87% of which appear only once. This material consisted of peripheral blood, taken in a trial of Ad26.COV2.S vaccine versus placebo. All receptors derive from a person between 18 and 59 years old who received the Ad26.COV2.S COVID-19 vaccine or a placebo.

This clone was recorded once. J is TRBJ2-6 and V is TRBV19, with TRBD1 identical over 8 bases. Germline V gene lookup returns CDR1 LNHDA and CDR2 SQIVND (reference sequence). Losses at the gene ends were 3 bases for V and 0 bases for J; bases not matched to a gene: 7. The CDR3 has 18 amino acids. The CDR3, as DNA: TGTGCCAGTAGTATCTTGGGACAGGTGTCCTCTGGGGCCAACGTCCTGACTTTC. As protein: CASSILGQVSSGANVLTF.

This rearrangement joins TRBV29-1 to TRBJ1-1; 9 positions agree with TRBD1. From germline, CDR1 is SQVTM and CDR2 ANQGSEA. The ends lost 7 bases at V and 5 bases at J; junction bases unmatched: 8. The CDR3 contains 13 residues. In DNA, the CDR3 is TGCAGCGGCCGAACAGGGGGCTTAACTGAAGCTTTCTTT. It specifies CSGRTGGLTEAFF. The entire variable domain, with the rest obtained from reference TRBV29-1 and TRBJ1-1, is as follows: SAVISQKPSRDICQRGTSLTIQCQVDSQVTMMFWYRQQPGQSLTLIATANQGSEATYESGFVIDKFPISRPNLTFSTLTVSNMSPEDSSIYLCSGRTGGLTEAFFGQGTRLTVV.

The chain recombines TRBV2 with TRBJ2-7; D gene ambiguous. CDR1 and CDR2 (germline): SNHLY, FYNNEI. The CDR3 contains 14 residues. Between the trimmed V and J ends, which lost 10 bases and 2 bases, there was a span of 18 bases. This chain's CDR3 is CATTQGSKAYEQYF. The CDR3, as DNA: TGTGCCACCACGCAAGGATCGAAAGCCTACGAGCAGTACTTC.

The chain recombines TRBV7-9 with TRBJ2-5, with D hard to call. The CDR3 extends over 12 amino acids. Trimming removed 5 bases from V and 1 base from J, with 5 bases in between. Germline loops: CDR1 SEHNR, CDR2 FQNEAQ (reference sequence). The CDR3 DNA sequence: TGTGCCAGCAGCCCCCCCCAAGAGACCCAGTACTTC. It encodes CASSPPQETQYF.

This chain connects TRBV18 to TRBJ1-5; the D is unclear. Trimming took off 6 bases at V and 3 bases at J, with 9 bases between the two ends. Germline assignment: CDR1 KGHSH and CDR2 LQKENI. CDR3 length: 13 amino acids. CDR3 amino acids: CASSVGVNQPQHF. The DNA of the CDR3 is TGTGCCAGCTCGGTAGGTGTCAATCAGCCCCAGCATTTT.

The chain has TRBV19 and TRBJ1-5; TRBD1 aligns across 7 bases. Trimming at V came to 3 bases and at J to 7 bases, leaving 6 bases not matched to a gene. This CDR3 is 14 amino acids long. Germline CDR1 LNHDA, CDR2 SQIVND (reference sequence). The DNA for the CDR3 is TGTGCCAGTAGTATGACTAGGGGGCCACAGCCCCAGCATTTT. Protein product: CASSMTRGPQPQHF.

The J gene is TRBJ2-1, the V gene TRBV4-2; 12 bases are shared with TRBD2. V lost 4 bases and J lost 3; bases outside the gene matches: 7. The germline V gene has CDR1 LGHNA and CDR2 YNFKEQ. The CDR3 runs 17 residues. The CDR3, as DNA: TGTGCCAGCAGCCGAAGACTAGCGGGGGAAAACTACAATGAGCAGTTCTTC. Translation: CASSRRLAGENYNEQFF.

The rearrangement links TRBV27 to TRBJ1-1, with unresolved D. Germline V lookup: CDR1 MNHEY, CDR2 SMNVEV (reference sequence). V lost 1 base and J lost 2, with 17 bases in between. The CDR3 runs 17 residues. The chain's CDR3 is CASSLFSGFAVNTEAFF. Written as DNA, the CDR3 is TGTGCCAGCAGTTTATTCTCGGGTTTTGCCGTAAACACTGAAGCTTTCTTT.

V and J are TRBV28 and TRBJ2-7, with 9 bases that match TRBD1. CDR3 length: 13 amino acids. V dropped 5 bases and J dropped 6; count of bases not matched to a gene: 5. The germline gives CDR1 MDHEN, CDR2 SYDVKM. The CDR3 coding sequence is TGTGCCAGCAGTAGGGGACAGGGAATCGAGCAGTACTTC. Its protein is CASSRGQGIEQYF.

This chain joins TRBV5-6 and TRBJ2-7; D call uncertain. There are 14 residues in the CDR3. V gave up 0 bases and J gave up 3 bases, with 10 bases separating them. Germline CDR1 and CDR2: SGHDT and YYEEEE. DNA of the CDR3: TGTGCCAGCAGCTTGGCCCCAGGCCTCTACGAGCAGTACTTC. Translating gives CASSLAPGLYEQYF.

The V call is TRBV6-5, the J call TRBJ1-4; 9 bases map to TRBD1. Trimming took 6 bases from V and 8 from J; bases not matched to a gene: 10. The CDR3 length is 15 residues. Germline CDR1 reads MNHEY; CDR2 reads SVGAGI. The CDR3 protein is CASRDLGTGREKLFF. CDR3 nucleotides: TGTGCCAGCAGAGATCTCGGGACAGGGCGGGAAAAACTGTTTTTT.

This clone was counted a single time. The genes are TRBV9 and TRBJ1-2; TRBD1 is a possible D gene (6 bases). Germline V gives CDR1 SGDLS, CDR2 YYNGEE. Trimming left V 5 bases short and J 3 bases short, with 14 bases between. This CDR3 comprises 14 residues. The CDR3 sequence is CASRGGETDYGYTF. CDR3 nucleotide sequence: TGTGCCAGCAGAGGGGGGGAGACGGACTATGGCTACACCTTC.

The chain recombines TRBV7-2 with TRBJ2-3; D ambiguous. Germline V gives CDR1 SGHTA, CDR2 FQGNSA. This CDR3 has 13 amino acids. The V end was cut by 0 bases, the J end by 7 bases, with 8 bases between. The DNA of the CDR3 is TGTGCCAGCAGCTTAGCCCTACCGAATACGCAGTATTTT. Amino acids: CASSLALPNTQYF.

The V and J genes are TRBV10-3 and TRBJ1-1, with 8 bases identical to TRBD1. Trimming took 4 bases from V and 0 from J; bases not matched to a gene: 16. The CDR3 is 19 residues long. From germline, CDR1 is ENHRY and CDR2 SYGVKD. Here the CDR3 DNA reads TGTGCCATCAGTGGGGACAGGAGGCTCGGCCGCGGAATGAACACTGAAGCTTTCTTT. It yields the protein CAISGDRRLGRGMNTEAFF.

Only a few counts were recorded for this clone. The chain links TRBV19 to TRBJ2-7; 7 nucleotides agree with TRBD1. V dropped 6 bases and J dropped 7; count of bases not matched to a gene: 9. CDR1 and CDR2 from the germline V gene are LNHDA and SQIVND (reference sequence). The CDR3 is 13 residues long. In DNA form, the CDR3 reads TGTGCCAGTAGACAGGGGTCCACCGGGGAGCAGTACTTC. This encodes CASRQGSTGEQYF.

On this clone itself: Relative to the germline gene, one junction end is altered; a read error may explain this. The chain employs TRBV5-4 and TRBJ2-5; maybe TRBD2 (5 bases). The CDR3 length is 13 residues. CDR1 SGHNT and CDR2 YYREEE come from the germline V gene (reference sequence). CDR3 residues: CASSLDFQETQYF. The CDR3 nucleotides are TGTGCCAGCAGTTTGGACTTCCAAGAGACCCAGTACTTC.

The chain uses TRBV28 and TRBJ2-1; either TRBD1 or TRBD2 may fit D (5 bases each). Per the germline V gene, CDR1 is MDHEN and CDR2 is SYDVKM. V lost 7 bases, J lost 10 bases, and 17 bases lay in between. The CDR3 loop spans 13 amino acids. This CDR3 is CASIIGARGEQFF. The CDR3 bases are TGTGCCAGCATCATTGGGGCCCGCGGGGAGCAGTTCTTC.

This chain joins TRBV7-6 and TRBJ2-5; D remains unclear. V was trimmed by 1 base and J by 7 bases, leaving 10 bases between them. The CDR3 contains 13 residues. CDR1 SGHVS and CDR2 FNYEAQ come from the germline V gene. CDR3 sequence (DNA): TGTGCCAGCAGCTTAGGGTCCCCGGGGACCCAGTACTTC. Protein product: CASSLGSPGTQYF.

V and J are TRBV28 and TRBJ2-7; 10 bases line up with TRBD1. V trimming: 3 bases; J trimming: 3 bases; junction bases outside the gene matches: 8. Looked up from germline, CDR1 is MDHEN and CDR2 is SYDVKM. CDR3 length: 16 amino acids. CDR3 residues: CASSFHRDRGHYEQYF. The CDR3, as DNA: TGTGCCAGCAGTTTCCACCGGGACAGGGGTCACTACGAGCAGTACTTC.

This clone was detected only a few times. The chain links TRBV19 to TRBJ1-1; D is possibly TRBD1 (5 bases). V was cut by 3 bases and J by 0 bases, with 11 bases left in between. The germline gives CDR1 LNHDA, CDR2 SQIVND (reference sequence). The CDR3 is 15 amino acids. CDR3 DNA sequence: TGTGCCAGTAGTATCTGGGGCGATTTGAACACTGAAGCTTTCTTT. Protein: CASSIWGDLNTEAFF.

The chain has TRBV6-5 and TRBJ2-1; 7 bases line up with TRBD1. After removal of 0 bases from V and 6 bases from J, the junction contained 5 bases not matched to a gene. The CDR3 is 15 amino acids. Germline values: CDR1 MNHEY, CDR2 SVGAGI. CDR3 in amino acids: CASSYSGTVSNEQFF. The CDR3 bases are TGTGCCAGCAGTTACTCCGGGACAGTGTCCAATGAGCAGTTCTTC.

V and J are TRBV18 and TRBJ2-6, with a weak D call TRBD1 (6 bases). Germline assignment: CDR1 KGHSH and CDR2 LQKENI. This CDR3 has 17 amino acids. The ends were cut back, 2 bases at V and 0 bases at J, with 11 bases in the middle. The DNA for the CDR3 is TGTGCCAGCTCACCATCCAACAGGGCCTCTGGGGCCAACGTCCTGACTTTC. This gives the protein CASSPSNRASGANVLTF.

The chain links TRBV6-2 or TRBV6-3 to TRBJ2-7; TRBD2 aligns across 10 bases. Per germline, CDR1 MNHEY and CDR2 SVGEGT. The CDR3 is 15 amino acids. Germline trimming cut 2 bases from V and 2 bases from J; bases unmatched to any gene: 3. The CDR3 sequence: CASSYRAGGTYEQYF. The CDR3 DNA is TGTGCCAGCAGTTACCGAGCGGGGGGGACCTACGAGCAGTACTTC.

V is TRBV6-2 or TRBV6-3 and J is TRBJ2-1; a possible D gene is TRBD2 (6 bases). CDR1 MNHEY and CDR2 SVGEGT come from the germline V gene. With 4 bases removed from V and 2 bases from J, the gap between germline ends came to 21 bases. The CDR3 consists of 18 residues. CDR3 sequence reads: CASSSSRLGWPPYNEQFF. The CDR3 DNA reads as TGTGCCAGCAGTTCCTCCCGACTAGGTTGGCCACCCTACAATGAGCAGTTCTTC.